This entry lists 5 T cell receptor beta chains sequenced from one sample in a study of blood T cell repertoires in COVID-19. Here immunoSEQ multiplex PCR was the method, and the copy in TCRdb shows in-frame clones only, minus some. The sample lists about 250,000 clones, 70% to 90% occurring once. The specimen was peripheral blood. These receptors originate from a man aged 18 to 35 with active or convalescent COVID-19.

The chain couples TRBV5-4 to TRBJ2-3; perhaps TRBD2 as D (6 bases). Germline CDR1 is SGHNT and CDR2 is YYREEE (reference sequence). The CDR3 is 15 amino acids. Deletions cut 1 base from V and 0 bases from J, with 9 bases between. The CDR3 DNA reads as TGTGCCAGCAGCTTGACTAGCCAGAGCACAGATACGCAGTATTTT. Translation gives CASSLTSQSTDTQYF.

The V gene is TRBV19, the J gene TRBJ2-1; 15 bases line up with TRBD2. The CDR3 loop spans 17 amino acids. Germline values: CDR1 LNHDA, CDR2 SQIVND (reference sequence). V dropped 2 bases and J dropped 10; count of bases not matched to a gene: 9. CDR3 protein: CASSIFFGTSGRLEQFF. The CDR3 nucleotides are TGTGCCAGTAGTATATTCTTCGGGACTAGCGGGAGGTTGGAGCAGTTCTTC.

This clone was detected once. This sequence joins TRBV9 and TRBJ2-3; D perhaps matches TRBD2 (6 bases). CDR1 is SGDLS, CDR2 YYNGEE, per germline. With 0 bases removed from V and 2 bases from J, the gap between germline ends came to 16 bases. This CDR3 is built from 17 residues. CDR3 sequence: CASSVGTSGHHTDTQYF. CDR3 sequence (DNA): TGTGCCAGCAGCGTAGGGACCAGCGGGCATCACACAGATACGCAGTATTTT. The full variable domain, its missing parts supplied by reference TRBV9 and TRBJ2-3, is DSGVTQTPKHLITATGQRVTLRCSPRSGDLSVYWYQQSLDQGLQFLIQYYNGEERAKGNILERFSAQQFPDLHSELNLSSLELGDSALYFCASSVGTSGHHTDTQYFGPGTRLTVL.

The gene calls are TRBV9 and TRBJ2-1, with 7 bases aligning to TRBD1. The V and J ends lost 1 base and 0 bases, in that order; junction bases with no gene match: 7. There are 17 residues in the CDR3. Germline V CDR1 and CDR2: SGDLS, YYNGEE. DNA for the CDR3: TGTGCCAGCAGCGTACCTATACAGGGGAGCTCCTACAATGAGCAGTTCTTC. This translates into CASSVPIQGSSYNEQFF. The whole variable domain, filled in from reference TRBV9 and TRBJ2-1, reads DSGVTQTPKHLITATGQRVTLRCSPRSGDLSVYWYQQSLDQGLQFLIQYYNGEERAKGNILERFSAQQFPDLHSELNLSSLELGDSALYFCASSVPIQGSSYNEQFFGPGTRLTVL.

The CDR3, as DNA: TGCGCCAGCAGCTGGGGACAGGGGACCTACGAGCAGTACTTC. Protein product: CASSWGQGTYEQYF. The chain is built from TRBV5-1 and TRBJ2-7; 10 bases agree with TRBD1. Germline V gene sequence: CDR1 SGHRS, CDR2 YFSETQ. V trimming: 3 bases; J trimming: 2 bases; junction bases outside the gene matches: 2. This CDR3 contains 14 residues.